Presented here are 8 T cell receptor beta chains from one specimen sequenced in a study of blood T cell repertoires in COVID-19. The assay was immunoSEQ multiplex PCR, and TCRdb's table has in-frame clones only and misses some. The data contain under 90,000 clones, roughly 80% of them singletons. Sequencing was carried out using peripheral blood. The receptors originated from a man at least 80 years old with acute or convalescent COVID-19.

The rearrangement links TRBV27 to TRBJ1-1; D is possibly TRBD1 (5 bases). Germline CDR1 reads MNHEY; CDR2 reads SMNVEV (reference sequence). V lost 7 bases and J lost 5, with 20 bases in between. The CDR3 contains 15 residues. CDR3 coding DNA: TGTGCCAGCACCCTCTCCAGGGACTCCGAGACTGAAGCTTTCTTT. It specifies CASTLSRDSETEAFF.

The chain carries TRBV15 and TRBJ1-2; 7 nucleotides align to TRBD1. The trim removed 8 bases at V and 0 bases at J, leaving 6 bases unmatched. The CDR3 totals 14 residues. Germline CDR1 reads LNHNV; CDR2 reads YYDKDF (reference sequence). The CDR3 DNA follows: TGTGCCACCGGTGACAGGGAGTCTAACTATGGCTACACCTTC. Amino acid sequence: CATGDRESNYGYTF. Variable domain in full (rest from reference TRBV15 and TRBJ1-2): DAMVIQNPRYQVTQFGKPVTLSCSQTLNHNVMYWYQQKSSQAPKLLFHYYDKDFNNEADTPDNFQSRRPNTSFCFLDIRSPGLGDTAMYLCATGDRESNYGYTFGSGTRLTVV.

The chain recombines TRBV7-9 with TRBJ1-4; D is perhaps TRBD1 (6 bases). Germline CDR1 and CDR2: SEHNR and FQNEAQ (reference sequence). V lost 5 bases to trimming and J lost 0 bases, with 13 bases between them. The CDR3 has 16 residues. CDR3 sequence reads: CASSRTALATNEKLFF. In DNA, the CDR3 is TGTGCCAGCAGCCGGACAGCCCTCGCAACTAATGAAAAACTGTTTTTT. Full variable domain (remainder filled in from reference TRBV7-9 and TRBJ1-4): DTGVSQNPRHKITKRGQNVTFRCDPISEHNRLYWYRQTLGQGPEFLTYFQNEAQLEKSRLLSDRFSAERPKGSFSTLEIQRTEQGDSAMYLCASSRTALATNEKLFFGSGTQLSVL.

This clone was observed many times. The rearrangement joins TRBV6-2 or TRBV6-3 to TRBJ1-1; D unclear. The germline V and J ends were trimmed by 4 bases and 4 bases, with 19 bases remaining between them. CDR1 is MNHEY, CDR2 SVGEGT, per germline. This CDR3 contains 16 residues. The CDR3, as DNA: TGTGCCAGCAGTTCCTCAGAGAGGGTAGTGTTCACTGAAGCTTTCTTT. It is translated as CASSSSERVVFTEAFF.

J is TRBJ1-1 and V is TRBV28, with D unresolved. The germline V gene has CDR1 MDHEN and CDR2 SYDVKM. The CDR3 length is 11 residues. The V gene lost 8 bases and the J gene lost 8 bases, with 12 bases spanning the gap. Here the CDR3 DNA reads TGTGCCAGCTCTGAGGGCATAGAAGCTTTCTTT. It yields the protein CASSEGIEAFF.

CDR3 amino acids: CASSLDPVTEYEQYF. For the CDR3, the DNA is TGTGCCAGCAGCTTAGATCCGGTGACGGAGTACGAGCAGTACTTC. This chain links TRBV7-2 with TRBJ2-7; unclear D gene. V shed 1 base and J shed 4 bases, with 14 bases lying between them. Germline assignment: CDR1 SGHTA and CDR2 FQGNSA. The CDR3 is 15 amino acids.

This chain joins TRBV30 and TRBJ1-1, with 7 bases fitting TRBD1. The CDR3 spans 16 residues. CDR1 and CDR2 from the germline V gene are GTSNPN and SVGIG (reference sequence). V lost 2 bases and J lost 6; bases outside the gene matches: 15. CDR3 region: CAWSSARTGFFAEAFF. CDR3 nucleotides: TGTGCCTGGAGTTCCGCCCGGACAGGATTCTTCGCTGAAGCTTTCTTT.

The chain has TRBV28 and TRBJ2-7; 14 bases line up with TRBD2. The germline V gene has CDR1 MDHEN and CDR2 SYDVKM. After removal of 5 bases from V and 0 bases from J, the junction contained 3 bases not matched to a gene. The CDR3 runs to 16 residues. The CDR3 spells CASSIGTSGSSYEQYF. The CDR3 DNA follows: TGTGCCAGCAGTATAGGGACTAGCGGGAGCTCCTACGAGCAGTACTTC.